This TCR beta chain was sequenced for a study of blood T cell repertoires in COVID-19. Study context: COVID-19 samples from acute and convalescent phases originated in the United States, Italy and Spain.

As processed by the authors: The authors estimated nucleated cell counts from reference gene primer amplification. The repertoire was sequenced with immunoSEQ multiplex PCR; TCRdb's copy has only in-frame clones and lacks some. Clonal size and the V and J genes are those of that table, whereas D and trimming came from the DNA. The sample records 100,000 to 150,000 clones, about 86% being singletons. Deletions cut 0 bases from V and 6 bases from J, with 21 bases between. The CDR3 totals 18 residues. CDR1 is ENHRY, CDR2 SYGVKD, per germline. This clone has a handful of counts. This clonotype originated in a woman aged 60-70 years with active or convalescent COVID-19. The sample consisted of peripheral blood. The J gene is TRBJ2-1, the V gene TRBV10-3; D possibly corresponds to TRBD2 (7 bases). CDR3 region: CAISESPPLGAGVNEQFF. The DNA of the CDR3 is TGTGCCATCAGTGAGTCTCCCCCTTTGGGGGCGGGGGTCAATGAGCAGTTCTTC.